These 18 T cell receptor beta chains were sequenced from one sample in a study of cytomegalovirus exposure and HLA in healthy donors. The PCR ran on 60 Vbeta and 13 Jbeta primers. Clones were read by immunoSEQ multiplex PCR, and TCRdb kept only the in-frame ones, dropping some. The sample shows 200,000 or so clones, around 75% of them seen only once. Input material: PBMCs. These receptors were collected from a woman younger than 45 in good health and CMV-seropositive.

The table lists this clone with a few counts. V gene TRBV21-1 combines with J gene TRBJ1-5; the DNA was not used to check the table's D call, TRBD1. TRBV21-1 has pseudogene status. This CDR3 comprises 18 residues. The CDR3, as DNA: TGTGCCAGCATCCCGGTGCAGGGGGCTCCTCATAGCAATCAGCCCCAGCATTTT. Amino acids: CASIPVQGAPHSNQPQHF.

This chain connects TRBV5-4 to TRBJ2-5; tentative D call: TRBD2 (5 bases). CDR3 length equals 14 residues. Germline CDR1 and CDR2: SGHNT and YYREEE (reference sequence). The germline V and J ends were trimmed by 2 bases and 1 base, with 9 bases remaining between them. The CDR3: CASSFGLPQETQYF. DNA for the CDR3: TGTGCCAGCAGCTTTGGACTCCCCCAAGAGACCCAGTACTTC.

The V call is TRBV28, the J call TRBJ2-7; no firm D call. V dropped 6 bases and J dropped 3 bases, with 12 bases sitting between them. The V gene's germline CDR1 is MDHEN and CDR2 SYDVKM. The length of the CDR3 is 13 residues. The CDR3 here is CASRNYPSYEQYF. The CDR3 bases are TGTGCCAGCAGGAATTATCCCAGCTACGAGCAGTACTTC.

Only a few counts were recorded for this clone. The chain couples TRBV6-1 to TRBJ1-4; weak D call: TRBD1 (5 bases). This CDR3 has 13 amino acids. V was shortened by 3 bases and J by 10 bases, with 12 bases between the two germline ends. Germline V gives CDR1 MNHNS, CDR2 SASEGT. The CDR3 region is CASSEQGLGKLFF. The CDR3 DNA sequence: TGTGCCAGCAGTGAGCAGGGATTAGGAAAACTGTTTTTT.

V is TRBV27 and J is TRBJ2-7; no definite D call. V lost 5 bases, J lost 0 bases, and 14 bases lay in between. Germline V gene data show CDR1 as MNHEY and CDR2 as SMNVEV (reference sequence). The CDR3 contains 15 residues. The CDR3 protein is CASSISPSSSYEQYF. The CDR3 DNA reads as TGTGCCAGCAGTATCAGCCCCTCTAGCTCCTACGAGCAGTACTTC.

The V call is TRBV5-1, the J call TRBJ2-7; TRBD1 matches 7 bases. This CDR3 has 16 residues. Germline V gives CDR1 SGHRS, CDR2 YFSETQ. J was trimmed by 0 bases and V by 4 bases; bases with no gene match: 10. Here the CDR3 reads CASSDPRQGPSYEQYF. DNA for the CDR3: TGCGCCAGCAGCGATCCCAGACAGGGACCCTCCTACGAGCAGTACTTC.

This clone has just a few counts. The chain recombines TRBV19 with TRBJ2-1; tentative D call: TRBD2 (6 bases). The CDR3 runs 15 residues. V lost 7 bases, J lost 0 bases, and 13 bases lay in between. Germline CDR1 LNHDA, CDR2 SQIVND (reference sequence). CDR3: CASIGGKDSYNEQFF. CDR3 bases: TGTGCCAGTATCGGGGGTAAAGACTCCTACAATGAGCAGTTCTTC.

V usage is TRBV5-4 and J usage is TRBJ2-7, with D possibly matching TRBD2 (5 bases). This CDR3 spans 15 amino acids. V was shortened by 3 bases and J by 5 bases, with 18 bases between the two germline ends. Looked up from germline, CDR1 is SGHNT and CDR2 is YYREEE (reference sequence). The DNA for the CDR3 is TGTGCCAGCAGCTCAGGACTTCCCCTTGGGGACGAGCAGTACTTC. Translated: CASSSGLPLGDEQYF.

The CDR3 here is CASSLVGQGNNYGYTF. CDR3 bases: TGTGCCAGCAGTTTAGTAGGCCAGGGAAACAACTATGGCTACACCTTC. V usage is TRBV27 and J usage is TRBJ1-2; weak D call: TRBD1 (5 bases). The CDR3 covers 16 residues. The germline V gene encodes CDR1 MNHEY and CDR2 SMNVEV (reference sequence). The V and J ends lost 2 bases and 2 bases respectively, with 15 bases between them.

As DNA, the CDR3 is TGCGCCAGCACCCCAATGGGACTTTCTGAGGCCCAGTACTTC. Its protein product is CASTPMGLSEAQYF. The chain carries TRBV5-1 and TRBJ2-5; tentatively, D is TRBD2 (6 bases). CDR1 and CDR2 from the germline V gene are SGHRS and YFSETQ. V was trimmed by 6 bases and J by 9 bases, leaving 21 bases between them. The CDR3 runs to 14 residues.

This clone was counted only a few times. The rearrangement uses TRBV10-2 and TRBJ1-2; D gene ambiguous. The CDR3 extends over 11 amino acids. From germline, CDR1 is WSHSY and CDR2 SAAADI. Trimming pared 10 bases from V and 3 bases from J, leaving 9 bases between. In DNA form, the CDR3 reads TGCGCCACACGACGGGACTATGGCTACACCTTC. This gives the protein CATRRDYGYTF.

The chain combines TRBV6-1 with TRBJ1-2; TRBD1 might be the D (6 bases). This CDR3 contains 15 residues. V gave up 7 bases and J gave up 4 bases, with 19 bases separating them. Germline V gene lookup returns CDR1 MNHNS and CDR2 SASEGT. For the CDR3, the DNA is TGTGCCAGCATTAAGGACAGAAGCGAGCTCTATGGCTACACCTTC. This translates into CASIKDRSELYGYTF.

The genes are TRBV27 and TRBJ2-7, with D possibly matching TRBD1 (6 bases). The germline V and J ends were trimmed by 2 bases and 0 bases, with 11 bases remaining between them. Germline V gene sequence: CDR1 MNHEY, CDR2 SMNVEV (reference sequence). There are 15 residues in the CDR3. CDR3 sequence (DNA): TGTGCCAGCAGTTTAAGGGGACACTTCTCCTACGAGCAGTACTTC. It codes for CASSLRGHFSYEQYF.

The genes are TRBV10-3 and TRBJ2-7; tentative D call: TRBD1 (5 bases). This CDR3 has 13 residues. CDR1 and CDR2 (germline): ENHRY, SYGVKD. With 6 bases removed from V and 3 bases from J, the gap between germline ends came to 12 bases. The CDR3 reads CAISTDRVYEQYF. In nucleotides, the CDR3 is TGTGCCATCAGCACCGACAGAGTCTACGAGCAGTACTTC.

The rearrangement joins TRBV6-1 to TRBJ2-7; TRBD1 is a possible D gene (6 bases). Looked up from germline, CDR1 is MNHNS and CDR2 is SASEGT. The CDR3 loop spans 13 amino acids. The V and J ends lost 10 bases and 7 bases respectively, with 20 bases between them. CDR3: CAIDGGRWGEQYF. In nucleotides, the CDR3 is TGTGCCATCGATGGGGGCAGATGGGGTGAGCAGTACTTC.

In DNA form, the CDR3 reads TGCGCCAGCAGCTTCCACAGGGAGCCCGAAAAACTGTTTTTT. Translated, it gives CASSFHREPEKLFF. The gene calls are TRBV5-1 and TRBJ1-4; D is perhaps TRBD1 (6 bases). The CDR3 is 14 amino acids. Germline CDR1 SGHRS, CDR2 YFSETQ. V lost 2 bases to trimming and J lost 8 bases, with 13 bases between them.

The chain employs TRBV14 and TRBJ2-3; weak D call: TRBD1 (5 bases). The CDR3 extends over 15 amino acids. V shed 0 bases and J shed 2 bases, with 9 bases lying between them. Per the germline V gene, CDR1 is SGHDN and CDR2 is FVKESK. CDR3: CASSQEGLSTDTQYF. For the CDR3, the DNA is TGTGCCAGCAGCCAAGAGGGGCTATCCACAGATACGCAGTATTTT.

This clone was detected only a few times. This chain connects TRBV19 to TRBJ1-1; no clear D gene. Looked up from germline, CDR1 is LNHDA and CDR2 is SQIVND (reference sequence). V was pared by 5 bases and J by 6 bases, with 10 bases between. This CDR3 has 12 residues. CDR3 bases: TGTGCCAGTAGTGAGAGGGAGGCTGAAGCTTTCTTT. It translates to CASSEREAEAFF. The full variable domain, in which reference TRBV19 and TRBJ1-1 provide the parts outside the CDR3, is DGGITQSPKYLFRKEGQNVTLSCEQNLNHDAMYWYRQDPGQGLRLIYYSQIVNDFQKGDIAEGYSVSREKKESFPLTVTSAQKNPTAFYLCASSEREAEAFFGQGTRLTVV.